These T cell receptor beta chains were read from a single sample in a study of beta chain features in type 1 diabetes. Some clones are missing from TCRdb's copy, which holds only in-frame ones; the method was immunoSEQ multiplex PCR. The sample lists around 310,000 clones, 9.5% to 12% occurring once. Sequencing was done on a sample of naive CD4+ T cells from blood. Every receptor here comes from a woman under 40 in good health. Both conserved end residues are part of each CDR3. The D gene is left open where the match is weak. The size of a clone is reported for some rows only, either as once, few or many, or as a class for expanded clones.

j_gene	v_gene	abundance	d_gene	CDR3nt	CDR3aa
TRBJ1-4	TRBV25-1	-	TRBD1	TGTGCCAGCAGTCAGCCCGAGGGGGCGGAAGAAAAACTGTTTTTT	CASSQPEGAEEKLFF
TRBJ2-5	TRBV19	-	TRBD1	TGTGCCAGTAGTATTAGGCCAGACAGGGGTGCTCACGAGACCCAGTACTTC	CASSIRPDRGAHETQYF
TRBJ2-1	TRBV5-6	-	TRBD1	TGTGCCAGCAGCCTGCAAGGGGGACAGATCGACAATGAGCAGTTCTTC	CASSLQGGQIDNEQFF
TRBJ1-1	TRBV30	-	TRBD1	TGTGCCTGGAGTGCCGGACAGGGCCGCGGACCGAACACTGAAGCTTTCTTT	CAWSAGQGRGPNTEAFF
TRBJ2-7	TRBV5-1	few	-	TGCGCCAGCAGCTTGGCTCTAGCGAGCGACGAGCAGTACTTC	CASSLALASDEQYF
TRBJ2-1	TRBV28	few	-	TGTGCCAGCAGGGGGACATTGTACAATGAGCAGTTCTTC	CASRGTLYNEQFF
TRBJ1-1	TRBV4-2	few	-	TGTGCCAGCAGCCAGGCGGAGGGCCAGAACACTGAAGCTTTCTTT	CASSQAEGQNTEAFF
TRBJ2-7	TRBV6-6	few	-	TGTGCCAGCAGTAAGGGGCTCTCCTACGAGCAGTACTTC	CASSKGLSYEQYF
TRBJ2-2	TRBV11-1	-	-	TGTGCCAGCAGCTTCGGGGCCGGGGAGCTGTTTTTT	CASSFGAGELFF
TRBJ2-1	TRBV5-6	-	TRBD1	TGTGCCAGCAGCTTCCCGACAGGGGCTTACAATGAGCAGTTCTTC	CASSFPTGAYNEQFF
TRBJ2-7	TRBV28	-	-	TGTGCCAGCAGGTCAGGCGCCCCCGAGCAGTACTTC	CASRSGAPEQYF
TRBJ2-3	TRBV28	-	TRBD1	TGTGCCAGCACCTCCAGGGGGCTGGGAACAGATACGCAGTATTTT	CASTSRGLGTDTQYF
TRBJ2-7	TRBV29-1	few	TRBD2	TGCAGCGTTACAGGTGGACTAGCGGGAACCTACGAGCAGTACTTC	CSVTGGLAGTYEQYF
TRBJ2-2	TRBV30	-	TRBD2	TGTGCCTGCCCGACTCGCGGGAGGGCCCCCGGGGAGCTGTTTTTT	CACPTRGRAPGELFF
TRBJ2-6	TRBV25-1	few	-	TGTGCCAGCACATCCCCCTCAGGGGACTCTGGGGCCAACGTCCTGACTTTC	CASTSPSGDSGANVLTF
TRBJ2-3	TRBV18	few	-	TGTGCCAGCTCACCACCGTCAAGGAGCCCAGATACGCAGTATTTT	CASSPPSRSPDTQYF
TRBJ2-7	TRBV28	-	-	TGTGCCAGCAGTCTAAATTTGGGGCGGGAGCAGTACTTC	CASSLNLGREQYF
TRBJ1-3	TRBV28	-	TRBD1	TGTGCCAGCAGTTTACCGGACAGGGGAAACACCATATATTTT	CASSLPDRGNTIYF
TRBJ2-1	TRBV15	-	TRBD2	TGTGCCACCAGCAGAGATCCTCGGCGGGAGGGCACCCACAATGAGCAGTTCTTC	CATSRDPRREGTHNEQFF
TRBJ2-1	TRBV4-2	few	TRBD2	TGTGCCAGCAGCCAAGAACGTGGGACTAGCTTTAATGAGCAGTTCTTC	CASSQERGTSFNEQFF
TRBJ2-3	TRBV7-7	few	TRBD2	TGTGCTAGCAGCTTAAATGCGGGAGGAAGGATAGATACGCAGTATTTT	CASSLNAGGRIDTQYF
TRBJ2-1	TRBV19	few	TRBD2	TGTGCCAGTACCACCAGGGGACTAGCGGGTCACAATGAGCAGTTCTTC	CASTTRGLAGHNEQFF
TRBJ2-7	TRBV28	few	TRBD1	TGTGCCAGCAGTCAGGGGGCCTACGAGCAGTACTTC	CASSQGAYEQYF
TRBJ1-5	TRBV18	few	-	TGTGCCAGCTCACCTCTTGGACAGAGCAATCAGCCCCAGCATTTT	CASSPLGQSNQPQHF
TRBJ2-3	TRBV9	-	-	TGTGCCAGCAGCGGGGCCGTTAGTGGCACAGATACGCAGTATTTT	CASSGAVSGTDTQYF